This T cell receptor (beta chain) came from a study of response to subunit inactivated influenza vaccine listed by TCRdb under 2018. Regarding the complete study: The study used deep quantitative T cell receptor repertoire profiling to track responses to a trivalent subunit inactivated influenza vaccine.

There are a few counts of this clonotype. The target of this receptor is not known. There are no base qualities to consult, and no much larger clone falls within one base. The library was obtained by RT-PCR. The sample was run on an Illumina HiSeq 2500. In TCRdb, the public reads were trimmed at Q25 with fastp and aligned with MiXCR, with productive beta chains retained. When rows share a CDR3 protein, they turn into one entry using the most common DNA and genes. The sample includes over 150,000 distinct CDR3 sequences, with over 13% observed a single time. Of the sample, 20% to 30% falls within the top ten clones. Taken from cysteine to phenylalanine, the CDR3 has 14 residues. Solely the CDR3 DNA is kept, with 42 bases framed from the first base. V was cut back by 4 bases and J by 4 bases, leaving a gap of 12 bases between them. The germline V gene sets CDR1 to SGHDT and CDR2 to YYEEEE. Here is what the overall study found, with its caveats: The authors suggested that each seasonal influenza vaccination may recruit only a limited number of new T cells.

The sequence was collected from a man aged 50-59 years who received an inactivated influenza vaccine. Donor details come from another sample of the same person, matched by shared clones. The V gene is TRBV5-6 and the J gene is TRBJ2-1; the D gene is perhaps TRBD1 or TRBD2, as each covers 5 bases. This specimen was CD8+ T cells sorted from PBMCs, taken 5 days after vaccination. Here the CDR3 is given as CASSLRGLYNEQFF. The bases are TGTGCCAGCAGCCTCCGGGGCCTTTACAATGAGCAGTTCTTC.